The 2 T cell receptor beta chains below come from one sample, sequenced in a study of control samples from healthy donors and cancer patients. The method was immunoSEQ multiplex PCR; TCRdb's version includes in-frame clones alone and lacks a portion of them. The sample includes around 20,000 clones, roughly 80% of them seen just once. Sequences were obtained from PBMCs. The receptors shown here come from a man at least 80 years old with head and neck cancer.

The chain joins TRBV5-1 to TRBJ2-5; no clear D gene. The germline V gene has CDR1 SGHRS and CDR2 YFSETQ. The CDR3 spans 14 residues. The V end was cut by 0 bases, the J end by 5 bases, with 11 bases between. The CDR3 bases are TGCGCCAGCAGCTTGGTGGGAAATCGGGAGACCCAGTACTTC. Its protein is CASSLVGNRETQYF.

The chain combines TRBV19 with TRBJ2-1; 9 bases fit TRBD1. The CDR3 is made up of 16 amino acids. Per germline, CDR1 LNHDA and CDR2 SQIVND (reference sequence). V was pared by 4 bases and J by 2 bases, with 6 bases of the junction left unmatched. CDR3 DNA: TGTGCCAGTAGTACTCACACAGGGGGCCCCTACAATGAGCAGTTCTTC. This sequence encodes CASSTHTGGPYNEQFF.